This T cell receptor beta chain was recovered during a study of T cell responses to AZD1222 COVID-19 vaccine. Findings and limits, study-wide: Spike-specific TCR breadth and depth went up after people got two AZD1222 doses. Donor demographics were predominantly white British with a female majority; clonal diversity may be underestimated. The study found vaccine-associated CD4 TCRs spanning spike, dominant at 160-218 and 743-854.

Germline lookup yields CDR1 SNHLY and CDR2 FYNNEI. Between the trimmed V and J ends, which lost 7 bases and 6 bases, there was a span of 20 bases. This CDR3 is built from 15 residues. Produced via immunoSEQ multiplex PCR; TCRdb's table is partial and in-frame only. The table shows about 82,000 clones, with around 85% occurring only once. As regards this clone: Its antigen remains unidentified.

The chain links TRBV2 to TRBJ2-3; TRBD2 is a possible D gene (6 bases). This specimen was peripheral blood, taken 28 days after the second AZD1222 dose. The sequence derives from an adult who received the AZD1222 COVID-19 vaccine. The CDR3 coding sequence is TGTGCCAGCAAAGAGTTGACAGTCCGGGAGGATACGCAGTATTTT. Protein product: CASKELTVREDTQYF.